Here is one TCR beta chain with its context. Original methodology: The assay estimated nucleated cells by amplifying reference gene primers. Generated by immunoSEQ multiplex PCR, the TCRdb table keeps only in-frame clones and is missing some. V and J calls and clone size come straight from that table; D and trimming were deduced from the DNA. This table holds 370,000 or so clones, 87% found once. V shed 2 bases and J 1 base; nucleotides not matched to a gene: 6. The CDR3 is 17 residues long. CDR1 is MNHEY and CDR2 is SVGEGT in the germline V gene. This record comes from a study of blood T cell repertoires in COVID-19. Study background: The United States, Italy and Spain were the sources of the acute and convalescent COVID-19 samples. PBMCs, B-cell-depleted T cells, or T cells provided the cDNA or gDNA that made up the material.

The participants were between roughly 18 and 89 years old and came from about two dozen US areas. Sequencing input: PBMCs or T cells enriched from blood (not recorded which). This sequence was found in a man in his thirties or forties who had recovered from COVID-19. The chain couples TRBV6-2 or TRBV6-3 to TRBJ1-2; 11 bases line up with TRBD1. In DNA form, the CDR3 reads TGTGCCAGCAGTTACGGAGGACAGGGGGCATTTAACTATGGCTACACCTTC. Translating it yields CASSYGGQGAFNYGYTF.